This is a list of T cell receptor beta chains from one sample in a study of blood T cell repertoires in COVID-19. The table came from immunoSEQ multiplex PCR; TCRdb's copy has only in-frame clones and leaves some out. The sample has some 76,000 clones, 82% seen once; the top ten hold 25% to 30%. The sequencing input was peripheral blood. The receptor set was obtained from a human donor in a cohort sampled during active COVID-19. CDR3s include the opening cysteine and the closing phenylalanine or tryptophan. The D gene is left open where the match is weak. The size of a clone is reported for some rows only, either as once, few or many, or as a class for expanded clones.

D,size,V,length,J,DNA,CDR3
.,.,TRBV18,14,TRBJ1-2,TGTGCCAGCTCACCACCGGCCACAGGCTATGGCTACACCTTC,CASSPPATGYGYTF
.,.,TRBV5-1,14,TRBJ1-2,TGCGCCAGCAGCTTGCGGCAGGGGCTGTATGGCTACACCTTC,CASSLRQGLYGYTF
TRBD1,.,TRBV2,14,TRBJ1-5,TGTGCCAGCAGTGACTCTGACAGGGGACAGCCCCAGCATTTT,CASSDSDRGQPQHF
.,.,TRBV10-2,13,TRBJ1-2,TGCGCCAGCAGTGAGTCAGGAGGGAATGGCTACACCTTC,CASSESGGNGYTF
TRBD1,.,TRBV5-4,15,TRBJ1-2,TGTGCCAGCAGCTTGATTGGGACAGTAGGATATGGCTACACCTTC,CASSLIGTVGYGYTF
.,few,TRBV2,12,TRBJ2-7,TGTGCCAGCAGCCAGATTTCGAACGAGCAGTACTTC,CASSQISNEQYF
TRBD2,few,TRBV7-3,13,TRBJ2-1,TGTGCCAGCAGCTTTAGCGGGGCGAATGAGCAGTTCTTC,CASSFSGANEQFF
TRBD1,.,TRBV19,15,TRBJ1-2,TGTGCCAGTAGTCCGGGGGACAGATATAACTATGGCTACACCTTC,CASSPGDRYNYGYTF
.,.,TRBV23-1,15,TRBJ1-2,TGCGCCAGCAGTCAATCGAAGGGGCCAGCGGGGGGCTACACCTTC,CASSQSKGPAGGYTF
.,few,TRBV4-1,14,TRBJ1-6,TGCGCCAGCAGCCCCGGCAGGCTTAATTCACCCCTCCACTTT,CASSPGRLNSPLHF
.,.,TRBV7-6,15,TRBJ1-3,TGTGCCAGCAGCAGTACAGGGAGCTCTGGAAACACCATATATTTT,CASSSTGSSGNTIYF
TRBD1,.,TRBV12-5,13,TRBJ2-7,TGTGCTAGTGGTCTCGGGACAGGGGTCGGGCAGTACTTC,CASGLGTGVGQYF
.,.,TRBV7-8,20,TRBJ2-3,TGTGCCAGCAGCTTACATCAAACCGGGAGACTAGAAGGGGACACAGATACGCAGTATTTT,CASSLHQTGRLEGDTDTQYF
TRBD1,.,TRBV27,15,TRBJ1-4,TGTGCCAGCAGTCCAAGGACAGGGGGCGTTGAAAAACTGTTTTTT,CASSPRTGGVEKLFF
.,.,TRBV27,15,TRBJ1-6,TGTGCCAGCAGGTCCGAGAGCTCCTATAATTCACCCCTCCACTTT,CASRSESSYNSPLHF
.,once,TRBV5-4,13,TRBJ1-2,TGTGCCAGCAGCTTGCCCGTTAACTATGGCTACACCTTC,CASSLPVNYGYTF
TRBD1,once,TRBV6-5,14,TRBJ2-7,TGTGCCAGCAGTTCTGGACAGGCTGTGGACGAGCAGTACTTC,CASSSGQAVDEQYF
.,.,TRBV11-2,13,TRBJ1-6,TGTGCCAGCAGCTCTAGAATCGATTCACCCCTCCACTTT,CASSSRIDSPLHF
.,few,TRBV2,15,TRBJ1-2,TGTGCCAGCAGGGAGTCTCGGGGGAGTGTCTATGGCTACACCTTC,CASRESRGSVYGYTF
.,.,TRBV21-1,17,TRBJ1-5,TGTGCCAGCAGCTCTCCTCCCGGGACAGGGGGTACGGAGCCCCAGCATTTT,CASSSPPGTGGTEPQHF
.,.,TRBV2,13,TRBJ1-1,TGTGCCAGCAGTCCCAGGGTTAACACTGAAGCTTTCTTT,CASSPRVNTEAFF
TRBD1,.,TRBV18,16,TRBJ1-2,TGTGCCAGCTCACCACTAGCCCAAGGGGGCAGGTATGGCTACACCTTC,CASSPLAQGGRYGYTF
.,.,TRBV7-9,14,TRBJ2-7,TGTGCCAGCACGCCGTTAGCGGTGCAGAACGAGCAGTACTTC,CASTPLAVQNEQYF